The 24 T cell receptor beta chains in this list originate from one sample, sequenced in a study of STAT5B mutations in CD4+ large granular lymphocyte leukemia. The method was immunoSEQ multiplex PCR; TCRdb's version includes in-frame clones alone and lacks a portion of them. Of 30,000 to 40,000 clones detected, about 90% appear once; the ten largest clones hold approximately 3.2%. The sequenced material came from CD4+ T cells from blood buffy coats. Source of these receptors: a human donor in good health.

This rearrangement joins TRBV28 to TRBJ2-3; tentatively, D is TRBD2 (6 bases). The CDR3 loop spans 15 amino acids. V gave up 2 bases and J gave up 6 bases, with 15 bases separating them. CDR1 is MDHEN, CDR2 SYDVKM, per germline. This CDR3 is CASSLGRTNDDTQYF. The CDR3 nucleotides read TGTGCCAGCAGTTTAGGCCGGACTAACGATGATACGCAGTATTTT. Drawing the rest from reference TRBV28 and TRBJ2-3, the complete variable domain is DVKVTQSSRYLVKRTGEKVFLECVQDMDHENMFWYRQDPGLGLRLIYFSYDVKMKEKGDIPEGYSVSREKKERFSLILESASTNQTSMYLCASSLGRTNDDTQYFGPGTRLTVL.

The chain couples TRBV9 to TRBJ2-1; 10 bases agree with TRBD1. Germline V lookup: CDR1 SGDLS, CDR2 YYNGEE. CDR3 length equals 16 residues. The J segment lost 2 bases and the V segment lost 3 bases, leaving 5 bases of the junction unmatched. The CDR3: CASSASGTGAYNEQFF. Here the CDR3 DNA reads TGTGCCAGCAGCGCCTCCGGGACAGGGGCCTACAATGAGCAGTTCTTC.

The chain joins TRBV5-1 to TRBJ2-3; 12 nucleotides agree with TRBD2. The V gene end was trimmed by 0 bases and the J gene end by 5 bases; junction bases not matched to a gene: 10. CDR1 and CDR2 from the germline V gene are SGHRS and YFSETQ. CDR3 length: 18 amino acids. CDR3 loop: CASSLAGLAGGPVDTQYF. The CDR3 DNA reads TGCGCCAGCAGCTTGGCCGGGCTAGCGGGAGGGCCAGTAGATACGCAGTATTTT.

V usage is TRBV6-5 and J usage is TRBJ1-1; the D is unclear. Germline V gene sequence: CDR1 MNHEY, CDR2 SVGAGI. Trimming pared 0 bases from V and 4 bases from J, leaving 12 bases between. The CDR3 consists of 15 residues. CDR3 nucleotide sequence: TGTGCCAGCAGTTACTCGGAAGCCCGGGGCACTGAAGCTTTCTTT. It translates to CASSYSEARGTEAFF.

A few counts support this clone. The chain combines TRBV10-2 with TRBJ1-5; 10 bases map to TRBD1. CDR3 length: 16 residues. Per the germline V gene, CDR1 is WSHSY and CDR2 is SAAADI. V shed 10 bases and J 6 bases; nucleotides not matched to a gene: 15. CDR3 in DNA: TGCGCCACCAAAGCGGGACAGGGGCTTCATGGTCAGCCCCAGCATTTT. Translation gives CATKAGQGLHGQPQHF.

V gene TRBV28 combines with J gene TRBJ2-2; no firm D call. Trimming took 2 bases from V and 5 from J, leaving 3 bases between them. Germline CDR1 and CDR2: MDHEN and SYDVKM. The CDR3 has 12 residues. This chain's CDR3 is CASSLETGELFF. The CDR3 region has the DNA TGTGCCAGCAGTTTAGAAACCGGGGAGCTGTTTTTT.

The rearrangement joins TRBV28 to TRBJ1-2, with D possibly being TRBD1 (5 bases). The CDR3 length is 14 residues. Trimming took off 7 bases at V and 4 bases at J, with 16 bases between the two ends. Germline lookup yields CDR1 MDHEN and CDR2 SYDVKM. This CDR3 reads CASIPGPGPYGYTF. CDR3 nucleotide sequence: TGTGCCAGCATACCAGGGCCTGGACCCTATGGCTACACCTTC.

V gene TRBV5-1 combines with J gene TRBJ1-3; D not resolved. CDR3 length equals 15 residues. Germline V lookup: CDR1 SGHRS, CDR2 YFSETQ. V was cut by 6 bases and J by 2 bases, with 15 bases left in between. The CDR3 DNA follows: TGCGCCAGCAAGAAGAACGGGTTTCCTGGAAACACCATATATTTT. Its translation is CASKKNGFPGNTIYF.

The V gene is TRBV7-6, the J gene TRBJ2-2; weak D call: TRBD2 (5 bases). The CDR3 runs to 14 residues. Trimming took 5 bases from V and 8 from J, leaving 15 bases between them. The germline gives CDR1 SGHVS, CDR2 FNYEAQ. CDR3: CASSPTTIWGELFF. In DNA, the CDR3 is TGTGCCAGCAGCCCGACTACGATCTGGGGGGAGCTGTTTTTT.

This clone has a single count. The rearrangement joins TRBV21-1 to TRBJ2-5; the table names TRBD2, a call not compared with the DNA. TRBV21-1 counts as a pseudogene. The CDR3 has 15 amino acids. CDR3: CASSPWRERKETQYF. CDR3 nucleotide sequence: TGTGCCAGCAGCCCCTGGCGGGAGAGGAAGGAGACCCAGTACTTC.

J is TRBJ2-7 and V is TRBV19, with TRBD1 matching over 8 bases. Germline V gene lookup returns CDR1 LNHDA and CDR2 SQIVND (reference sequence). The CDR3 length is 15 residues. V gave up 4 bases and J gave up 1 base; unmatched junction bases: 6. The CDR3 sequence: CASSRAGQVSYEQYF. CDR3 DNA sequence: TGTGCCAGTAGTAGGGCGGGACAGGTTTCCTACGAGCAGTACTTC.

The chain carries TRBV5-1 and TRBJ2-5; TRBD2 matches 8 bases. Looked up from germline, CDR1 is SGHRS and CDR2 is YFSETQ. CDR3 length: 14 residues. With 4 bases clipped from V and 5 bases from J, the junction kept 7 bases outside the gene matches. In DNA form, the CDR3 reads TGCGCCAGCAGCCCAGCGGGAGTAAAGGAGACCCAGTACTTC. The encoded protein is CASSPAGVKETQYF.

This chain's CDR3 is CASSLGDPNEQYF. CDR3 nucleotides: TGCGCCAGCAGCTTGGGGGATCCCAACGAGCAGTACTTC. The rearrangement joins TRBV5-1 to TRBJ2-7; D gene unclear. The CDR3 has 13 residues. Looked up from germline, CDR1 is SGHRS and CDR2 is YFSETQ. V was pared by 0 bases and J by 5 bases, with 9 bases between.

The CDR3 DNA sequence: TGTGCCAGCAGCGTATCCCCGGGACTAGCGGTCCAAGAGACCCAGTACTTC. It is translated as CASSVSPGLAVQETQYF. The chain couples TRBV9 to TRBJ2-5, with 11 bases that match TRBD2. CDR1 and CDR2 (germline): SGDLS, YYNGEE. V gave up 1 base and J gave up 1 base; unmatched junction bases: 6. CDR3 size: 17 residues.

The V gene is TRBV6-6, the J gene TRBJ1-1, with TRBD1 as a possible D gene (6 bases). This CDR3 has 14 amino acids. Trimming cost V 8 bases and J 1 base, with 14 bases left between them. In germline, CDR1 is MNHNY, CDR2 SVGAGI (reference sequence). The CDR3 spells CASSTGQTNTEAFF. CDR3 DNA: TGTGCCAGCTCTACCGGACAGACGAACACTGAAGCTTTCTTT.

V is TRBV5-8 and J is TRBJ1-2, with D uncertain. The V gene lost 4 bases and the J gene lost 8 bases, with 15 bases spanning the gap. Germline V lookup: CDR1 SGHTS, CDR2 YDEGEE. CDR3 length: 13 amino acids. CDR3 residues: CASSPRNMRGYTF. The CDR3 nucleotides are TGTGCCAGCAGCCCGAGAAACATGCGGGGCTACACCTTC. The whole variable domain, remainder taken from reference TRBV5-8 and TRBJ1-2, is EAGVTQSPTHLIKTRGQQATLRCSPISGHTSVYWYQQALGLGLQFLLWYDEGEERNRGNFPPRFSGRQFPNYSSELNVNALELEDSALYLCASSPRNMRGYTFGSGTRLTVV.

This rearrangement joins TRBV28 to TRBJ1-2; no firm D call. The V and J ends lost 6 bases and 2 bases respectively, with 13 bases between them. The CDR3 covers 14 residues. Germline V lookup: CDR1 MDHEN, CDR2 SYDVKM. CDR3 protein: CASRKHGRNYGYTF. The CDR3 DNA sequence: TGTGCCAGCAGGAAACATGGACGGAACTATGGCTACACCTTC.

The rearrangement joins TRBV6-1 to TRBJ2-6; D tentatively fits TRBD1 or TRBD2 (5 bases each). Germline loops: CDR1 MNHNS, CDR2 SASEGT. The CDR3 has 14 amino acids. V was pared by 7 bases and J by 0 bases, with 7 bases between. CDR3 DNA: TGTGCCAGCAATGGGGGCTCTGGGGCCAACGTCCTGACTTTC. It translates to CASNGGSGANVLTF.

The V and J genes are TRBV11-3 and TRBJ2-3; the D gene is possibly TRBD1 (6 bases). This CDR3 contains 15 residues. Per the germline V gene, CDR1 is SGHNT and CDR2 is YENEEA. Trimming pared 3 bases from V and 1 base from J, leaving 11 bases between. CDR3 DNA sequence: TGTGCCAGCAGCTTGGGGGCAGGGGGCACAGATACGCAGTATTTT. It encodes CASSLGAGGTDTQYF.

The table lists this clone with a count of one. This sequence joins TRBV28 and TRBJ1-1; 8 bases align to TRBD1. Trimming removed 1 base from V and 0 bases from J; junction bases left unmatched: 10. CDR1 and CDR2 (germline): MDHEN, SYDVKM. The CDR3 is 18 residues long. CDR3 sequence (DNA): TGTGCCAGCAGTTTATTTCAGGGGCAGGGGGCCCTGAACACTGAAGCTTTCTTT. This encodes CASSLFQGQGALNTEAFF.

V is TRBV5-1 and J is TRBJ1-4; D not certain. The V end lost 0 bases, the J end lost 8 bases, and 11 bases lay between the germline ends. Germline V gives CDR1 SGHRS, CDR2 YFSETQ. The CDR3 is 14 amino acids. The CDR3 DNA reads as TGCGCCAGCAGCTTGGAGACATCGGGAGAAAAACTGTTTTTT. Translated: CASSLETSGEKLFF.

This sequence joins TRBV4-2 and TRBJ2-1, with a tentative D call TRBD1 (6 bases). CDR1 and CDR2 from the germline V gene are LGHNA and YNFKEQ. Trimming took off 0 bases at V and 15 bases at J, with 18 bases between the two ends. The CDR3 has 14 residues. The CDR3 spells CASSQDFLTGVVFF. In DNA, the CDR3 is TGTGCCAGCAGCCAAGATTTTCTGACAGGTGTGGTGTTCTTC.

The rearrangement joins TRBV5-1 to TRBJ2-3; a possible D gene is TRBD1 (6 bases). CDR3 size: 14 residues. Trimming took off 8 bases at V and 0 bases at J, with 13 bases between the two ends. The V gene's germline CDR1 is SGHRS and CDR2 YFSETQ. CDR3 sequence reads: CASNRDISTDTQYF. CDR3 DNA sequence: TGCGCCAGTAACCGGGACATTAGCACAGATACGCAGTATTTT.

The V gene is TRBV7-2, the J gene TRBJ2-1; possible D gene TRBD1, 5 bases. The V and J ends lost 5 bases and 7 bases respectively, with 18 bases between them. CDR1 is SGHTA and CDR2 is FQGNSA in the germline V gene. The CDR3 consists of 15 residues. The CDR3 DNA sequence: TGTGCCAGCAGCAGACAGTTCAATTCCCCAAATGAGCAGTTCTTC. It is translated as CASSRQFNSPNEQFF.